This T cell receptor (beta chain) is from a study of blood T cell repertoires in COVID-19. Some clones are missing from TCRdb's copy, which holds only in-frame ones; the method was immunoSEQ multiplex PCR. The data hold 100,000 to 110,000 clones, with about 80% observed a single time. This CDR3 is 15 amino acids long. Germline CDR1 reads SGHVS; CDR2 reads FNYEAQ. Trimming removed 5 bases from V and 4 bases from J, with 17 bases in between. The chain carries TRBV7-6 and TRBJ1-2; unclear D gene. The sample was peripheral blood. This receptor was identified in a man aged 70-80 years with active or convalescent COVID-19. CDR3 DNA sequence: TGTGCCAGCAGCCCGATGGGAGTTTCTAGCTATGGCTACACCTTC. Its protein is CASSPMGVSSYGYTF.